This TCR beta chain comes out of a study of Ad26.COV2.S vaccination and SARS-CoV-2 variants. Study outcomes and limitations: After vaccination, substantial breadth of spike-specific CD8+ and CD4+ responses was reported. Overall T cell responses may have been underestimated by the analyses of TCR breadth and depth. Participants given vaccine showed non-spike TCR breadth similar to that of placebo recipients. Vaccinees showed greater spike-specific TCR breadth than placebo recipients.

This table comes from immunoSEQ multiplex PCR, and its TCRdb copy is limited to in-frame clones, with some not included. The sample includes some 190,000 clones, roughly 85% seen only once; the top ten take 4.5% to 7.5%. Concerning this clone itself: No antigen is known for it.

The sequencing here drew on peripheral blood, taken after recovery from COVID-19. This clonotype was obtained from a human donor who had recovered from COVID-19.

CDR3 nucleotide sequence: TGTGCCAGCAGCGTGGGAACAGGGGTTCGGGAAAAACTGTTTTTT. Amino acids: CASSVGTGVREKLFF. The chain joins TRBV9 to TRBJ1-4; 7 bases agree with TRBD1. The CDR3 contains 15 residues. Trimming took 2 bases from V and 8 from J; bases not matched to a gene: 9. CDR1 and CDR2 from the germline V gene are SGDLS and YYNGEE.